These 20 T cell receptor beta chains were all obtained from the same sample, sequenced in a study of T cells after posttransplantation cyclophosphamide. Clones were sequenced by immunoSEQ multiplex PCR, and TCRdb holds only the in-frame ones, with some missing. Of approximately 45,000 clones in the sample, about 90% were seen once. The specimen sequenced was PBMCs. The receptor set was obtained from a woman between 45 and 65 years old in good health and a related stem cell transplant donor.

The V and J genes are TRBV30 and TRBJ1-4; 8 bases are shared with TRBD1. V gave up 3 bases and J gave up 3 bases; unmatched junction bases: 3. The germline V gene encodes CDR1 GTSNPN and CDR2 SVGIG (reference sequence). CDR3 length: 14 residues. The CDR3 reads CAWSRDRPNEKLFF. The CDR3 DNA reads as TGTGCCTGGAGCCGGGACAGGCCTAATGAAAAACTGTTTTTT. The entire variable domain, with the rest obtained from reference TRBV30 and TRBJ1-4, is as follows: SQTIHQWPATLVQPVGSPLSLECTVEGTSNPNLYWYRQAAGRGLQLLFYSVGIGQISSEVPQNLSASRPQDRQFILSSKKLLLSDSGFYLCAWSRDRPNEKLFFGSGTQLSVL.

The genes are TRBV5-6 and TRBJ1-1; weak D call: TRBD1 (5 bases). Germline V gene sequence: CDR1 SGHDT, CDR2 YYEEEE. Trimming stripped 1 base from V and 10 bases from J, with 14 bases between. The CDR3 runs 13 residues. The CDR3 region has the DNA TGTGCCAGCAGCTTGAGGGGTATGGGGGGAGCTTTCTTT. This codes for CASSLRGMGGAFF.

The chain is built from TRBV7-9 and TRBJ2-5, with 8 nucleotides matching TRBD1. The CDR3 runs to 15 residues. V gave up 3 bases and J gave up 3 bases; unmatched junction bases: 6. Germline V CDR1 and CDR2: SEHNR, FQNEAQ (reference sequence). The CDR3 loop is CASSLGSGGEETQYF. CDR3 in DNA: TGTGCCAGCAGCTTGGGCTCAGGGGGCGAAGAGACCCAGTACTTC.

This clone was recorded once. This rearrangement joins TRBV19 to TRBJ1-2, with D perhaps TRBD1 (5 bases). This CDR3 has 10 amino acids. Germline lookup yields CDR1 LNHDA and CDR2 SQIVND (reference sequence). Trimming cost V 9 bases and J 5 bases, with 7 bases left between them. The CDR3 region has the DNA TGTGCCAGCAGGGCATATGGCTACACCTTC. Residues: CASRAYGYTF.

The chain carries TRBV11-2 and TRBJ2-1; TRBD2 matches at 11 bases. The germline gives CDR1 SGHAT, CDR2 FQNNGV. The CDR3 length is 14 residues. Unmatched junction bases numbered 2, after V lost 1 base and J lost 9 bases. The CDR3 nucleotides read TGTGCCAGCAGCTTAGTTAGCGGGAGGGGTGAGCAGTTCTTC. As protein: CASSLVSGRGEQFF.

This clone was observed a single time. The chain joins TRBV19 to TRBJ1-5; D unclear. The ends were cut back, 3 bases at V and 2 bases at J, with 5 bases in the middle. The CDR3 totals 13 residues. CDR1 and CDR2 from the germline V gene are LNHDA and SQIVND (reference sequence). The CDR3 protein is CASSITGNQPQHF. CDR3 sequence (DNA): TGTGCCAGTAGTATCACAGGCAATCAGCCCCAGCATTTT. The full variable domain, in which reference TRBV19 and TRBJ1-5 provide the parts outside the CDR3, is DGGITQSPKYLFRKEGQNVTLSCEQNLNHDAMYWYRQDPGQGLRLIYYSQIVNDFQKGDIAEGYSVSREKKESFPLTVTSAQKNPTAFYLCASSITGNQPQHFGDGTRLSIL.

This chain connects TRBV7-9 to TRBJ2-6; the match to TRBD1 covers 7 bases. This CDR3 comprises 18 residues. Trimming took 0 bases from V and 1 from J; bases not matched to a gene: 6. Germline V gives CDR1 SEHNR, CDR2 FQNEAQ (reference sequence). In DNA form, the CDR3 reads TGTGCCAGCAGCTTAGCTAGGACAGGAGCTTCTGGGGCCAACGTCCTGACTTTC. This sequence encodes CASSLARTGASGANVLTF.

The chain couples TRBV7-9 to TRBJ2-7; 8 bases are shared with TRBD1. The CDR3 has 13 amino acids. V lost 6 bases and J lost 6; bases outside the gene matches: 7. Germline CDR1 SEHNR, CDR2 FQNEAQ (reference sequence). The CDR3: CASSSDRVREQYF. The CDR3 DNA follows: TGTGCCAGCAGTTCGGACAGGGTGCGCGAGCAGTACTTC.

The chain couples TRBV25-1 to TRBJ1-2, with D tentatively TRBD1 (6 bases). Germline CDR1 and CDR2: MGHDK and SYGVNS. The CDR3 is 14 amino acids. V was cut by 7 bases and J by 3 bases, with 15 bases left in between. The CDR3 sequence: CASTTAGVDYGYTF. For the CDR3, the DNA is TGTGCCAGCACTACTGCAGGGGTCGACTATGGCTACACCTTC.

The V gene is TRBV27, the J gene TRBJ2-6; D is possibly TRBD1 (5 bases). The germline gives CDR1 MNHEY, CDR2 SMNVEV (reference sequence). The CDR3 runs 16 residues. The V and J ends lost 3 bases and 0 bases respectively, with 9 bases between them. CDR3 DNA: TGTGCCAGCAGTTTTACAGGAAGCTCTGGGGCCAACGTCCTGACTTTC. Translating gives CASSFTGSSGANVLTF.

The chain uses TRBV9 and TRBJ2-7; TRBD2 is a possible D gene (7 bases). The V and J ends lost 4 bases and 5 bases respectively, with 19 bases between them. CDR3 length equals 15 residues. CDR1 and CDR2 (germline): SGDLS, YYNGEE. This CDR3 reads CASSPGVLAIDEQYF. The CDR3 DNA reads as TGTGCCAGCAGCCCAGGGGTACTAGCGATAGACGAGCAGTACTTC. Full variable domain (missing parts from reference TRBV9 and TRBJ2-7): DSGVTQTPKHLITATGQRVTLRCSPRSGDLSVYWYQQSLDQGLQFLIQYYNGEERAKGNILERFSAQQFPDLHSELNLSSLELGDSALYFCASSPGVLAIDEQYFGPGTRLTVT.

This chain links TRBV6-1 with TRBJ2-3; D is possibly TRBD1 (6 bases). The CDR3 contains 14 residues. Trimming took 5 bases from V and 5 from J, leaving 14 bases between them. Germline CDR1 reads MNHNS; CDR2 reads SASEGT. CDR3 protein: CASSPRGGLDTQYF. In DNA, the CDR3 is TGTGCCAGCAGTCCCAGGGGCGGTCTAGATACGCAGTATTTT.

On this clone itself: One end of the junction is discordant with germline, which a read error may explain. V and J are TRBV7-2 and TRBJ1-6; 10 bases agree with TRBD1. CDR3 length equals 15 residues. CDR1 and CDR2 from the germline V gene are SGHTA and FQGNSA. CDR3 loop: CASSMGTGVHSPLHF. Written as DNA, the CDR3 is TGTGCCAGCAGCATGGGGACAGGGGTTCATTCACCCCTTCACTTT.

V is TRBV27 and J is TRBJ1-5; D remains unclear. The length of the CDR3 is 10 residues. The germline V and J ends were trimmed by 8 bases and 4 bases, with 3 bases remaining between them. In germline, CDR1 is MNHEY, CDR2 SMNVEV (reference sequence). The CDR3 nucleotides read TGTGCCAGCCCTAATCAGCCCCAGCATTTT. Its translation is CASPNQPQHF.

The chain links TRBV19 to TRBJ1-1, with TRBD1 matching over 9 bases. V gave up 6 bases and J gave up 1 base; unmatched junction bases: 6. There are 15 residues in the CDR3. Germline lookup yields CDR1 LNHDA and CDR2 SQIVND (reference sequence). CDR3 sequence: CASSQQGARNTEAFF. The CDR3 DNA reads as TGTGCCAGTAGCCAACAGGGGGCGCGGAACACTGAAGCTTTCTTT.

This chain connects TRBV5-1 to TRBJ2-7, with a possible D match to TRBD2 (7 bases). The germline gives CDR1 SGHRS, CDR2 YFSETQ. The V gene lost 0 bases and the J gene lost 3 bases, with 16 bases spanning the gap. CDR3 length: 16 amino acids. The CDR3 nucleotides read TGCGCCAGCAGCTTGGCGGGGGGCTCCCTCCACTACGAGCAGTACTTC. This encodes CASSLAGGSLHYEQYF. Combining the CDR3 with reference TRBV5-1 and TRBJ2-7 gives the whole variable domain KAGVTQTPRYLIKTRGQQVTLSCSPISGHRSVSWYQQTPGQGLQFLFEYFSETQRNKGNFPGRFSGRQFSNSRSEMNVSTLELGDSALYLCASSLAGGSLHYEQYFGPGTRLTVT.

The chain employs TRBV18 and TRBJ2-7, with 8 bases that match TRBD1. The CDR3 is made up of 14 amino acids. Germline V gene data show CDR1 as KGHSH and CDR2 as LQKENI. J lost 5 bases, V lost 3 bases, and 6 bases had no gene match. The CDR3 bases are TGTGCCAGCTCACCCCTGGACAGGGAGAACGAGCAGTACTTC. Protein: CASSPLDRENEQYF.

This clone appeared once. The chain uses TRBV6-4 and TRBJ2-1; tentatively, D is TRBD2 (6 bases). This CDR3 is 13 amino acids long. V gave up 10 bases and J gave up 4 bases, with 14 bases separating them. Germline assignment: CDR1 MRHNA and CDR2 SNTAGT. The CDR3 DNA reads TGTGCCACCAGACTAGAATGGTACAATGAGCAGTTCTTC. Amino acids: CATRLEWYNEQFF.

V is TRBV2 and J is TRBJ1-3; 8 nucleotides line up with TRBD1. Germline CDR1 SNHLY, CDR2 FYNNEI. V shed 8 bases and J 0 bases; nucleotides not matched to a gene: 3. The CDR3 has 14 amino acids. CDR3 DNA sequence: TGTGCCAGCGGGGACAGGAACTCTGGAAACACCATATATTTT. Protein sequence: CASGDRNSGNTIYF.

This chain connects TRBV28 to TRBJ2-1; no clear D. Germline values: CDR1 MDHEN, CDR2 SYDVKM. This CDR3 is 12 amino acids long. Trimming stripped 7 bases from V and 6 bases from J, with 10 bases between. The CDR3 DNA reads TGTGCCAGCATTGACATTGCCAATGAGCAGTTCTTC. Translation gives CASIDIANEQFF.